These T cell receptor beta chains were read from a single sample in a study of blood T cells in healthy people across ages. TCRdb passed the 5' RACE reads through MiXCR, listing each CDR3 protein once. The repertoire holds around 800,000 distinct CDR3 sequences, around 62% seen once, with around 30% in the top ten. The material sequenced was blood. These receptors were obtained from a man aged 30 to 45 in good health. Both conserved end residues are part of each CDR3. The D gene is left open where the match is weak. Size tells how often a clone was seen (once, few, many) or the class of an expanded clone, and some rows leave it out.

TRBV20-1	.	.	TRBJ2-3	CSAPAGGGATDTQYF	TGCAGCGCCCCCGCGGGTGGGGGTGCGACAGATACGCAGTATTTT
TRBV7-2	.	.	TRBJ2-1	CASFYNEQFF	TGTGCCAGCTTTTACAATGAGCAGTTCTTC
TRBV5-6	.	.	TRBJ1-6	CASSPPGGHYNSPLHF	TGTGCCAGCAGTCCCCCCGGGGGCCACTATAATTCACCCCTCCACTTT
TRBV7-9	.	TRBD1	TRBJ1-1	CASSLITGAEAFF	TGTGCCAGCAGCTTAATAACAGGGGCTGAAGCTTTCTTT
TRBV7-2	.	TRBD1	TRBJ1-4	CASSPQGSDEKLFF	TGTGCCAGCAGCCCACAGGGGTCAGACGAAAAACTGTTTTTT
TRBV11-3	.	.	TRBJ2-5	CASSSRQSPEQYF	TGTGCCAGCAGCTCCAGACAGTCCCCAGAACAGTACTTC
TRBV10-3	once	TRBD2	TRBJ2-1	CAISAGERGVYEQFF	TGTGCCATCAGTGCGGGCGAGCGGGGGGTTTATGAGCAGTTCTTC
TRBV28	.	.	TRBJ2-1	CATMRDGSYNEQFF	TGTGCCACCATGCGGGACGGCTCCTACAATGAGCAGTTCTTC
TRBV6-2/TRBV6-3	.	.	TRBJ2-7	CASSPINGEQYF	TGTGCCAGCAGTCCCATTAACGGCGAGCAGTACTTC
TRBV12-3/TRBV12-4	.	.	TRBJ2-3	CASSRQPEQDTQYF	TGTGCCAGCAGCCGACAGCCCGAACAGGATACGCAGTATTTT
TRBV25-1	.	.	TRBJ1-1	CASHPGGNTEAFF	TGTGCCAGCCACCCTGGAGGTAACACTGAAGCTTTCTTT
TRBV4-3	.	TRBD1	TRBJ2-7	CASSPRTGEGEQYF	TGCGCCAGCAGTCCCAGGACAGGGGAGGGCGAGCAGTACTTC
TRBV7-2	.	TRBD2	TRBJ2-5	CANSSTSGGAKTQYF	TGTGCCAACAGCTCGACTAGCGGGGGGGCCAAGACCCAGTACTTC
TRBV6-6	.	.	TRBJ2-5	CASSYSGQSYQETQYF	TGTGCCAGCAGTTACTCCGGACAGTCCTACCAAGAGACCCAGTACTTC
TRBV10-3	few	TRBD2	TRBJ2-5	CAISGHDDKGLALGPQETQYF	TGTGCCATCAGTGGTCACGATGACAAGGGACTAGCGTTGGGCCCTCAAGAGACCCAGTACTTC
TRBV5-1	few	.	TRBJ1-6	CASSSDGTRYNSPLHF	TGCGCCAGCAGCTCCGACGGGACACGCTATAATTCACCCCTCCACTTT
TRBV5-1	.	.	TRBJ2-7	CASREGGSYEQYF	TGCGCCAGCAGGGAAGGGGGTTCTTACGAGCAGTACTTC
TRBV27	.	.	TRBJ2-3	CASSLRGASTDTQYF	TGTGCCAGCAGTTTACGGGGGGCGAGCACAGATACGCAGTATTTT
TRBV15	.	TRBD1	TRBJ2-7	CATTKPGQGAYEQYF	TGTGCCACCACAAAACCGGGACAGGGGGCCTACGAGCAGTACTTC
TRBV9	.	.	TRBJ1-4	CASSVGGGGSEKLFF	TGTGCCAGCAGCGTAGGAGGTGGAGGATCGGAAAAACTGTTTTTT
TRBV7-2	.	.	TRBJ2-5	CASNVLGQETQYF	TGTGCCAGCAACGTATTAGGCCAAGAGACCCAGTACTTC
TRBV4-3	.	.	TRBJ2-1	CASSRESGTQETQFF	TGCGCCAGCAGCCGGGAGTCGGGCACTCAAGAGACCCAGTTCTTC